This T cell receptor (beta chain) comes out of a study of response to subunit inactivated influenza vaccine. This clonotype was seen many times. TCRdb redid the calling of the RT-PCR reads with MiXCR, one entry per CDR3 protein. The table lists 490,000 or so distinct CDR3 sequences, less than 8% of them singletons, with roughly 13% in the top ten. The germline gives CDR1 SGHAT, CDR2 FQNNGV. The CDR3 spans 12 residues. V was pared by 6 bases and J by 13 bases, with 5 bases of the junction left unmatched. Sequencing was performed on PBMCs from blood, taken roughly 24 months after vaccination. The chain uses TRBV11-2 and TRBJ2-4, with 11 positions matching TRBD2. The sequence was collected from a man between 50 and 69 years old who received an inactivated influenza vaccine. The CDR3 coding sequence is TGTGCCAGCAGTCTAGGGACTAGCGGACAGTACTTC. Its translation is CASSLGTSGQYF.